These T cell receptor beta chains were read from a single sample in a study of cytomegalovirus exposure and HLA in healthy donors. Clones were read by immunoSEQ multiplex PCR, and TCRdb kept only the in-frame ones, dropping some. Seen here are over 70,000 clones, approximately 76% observed once, and the top ten hold 1.4%. Sequenced: PBMCs. These receptors were obtained from a male donor in good health and CMV-seronegative. The CDR3 runs from the conserved cysteine through the conserved F or W. A D gene is named only where the DNA matches it firmly. Clone size, where shown, is once, few, many, or a class for clones that have expanded.

cdr3_nt cdr3_aa d_call v_call clone_size j_call
TGTGCCAGCAGTTACATCGGTGAGCAGTACTTC CASSYIGEQYF - TRBV6-5 - TRBJ2-7
TGTGCCAGCAGCTTAGCCGACAGGAGTATCTACGAGCAGTACTTC CASSLADRSIYEQYF - TRBV7-2 once TRBJ2-7
TGTGCCAGCAGTGGGCTCTACAATGAGCAGTTCTTC CASSGLYNEQFF - TRBV6-1 - TRBJ2-1
TGTGCCAGCAGCCCAGGGACAGACTCTTCCGGGGAGCTGTTTTTT CASSPGTDSSGELFF TRBD1 TRBV6-5 - TRBJ2-2
TGTGCCAGCTCAGACAGGGCTTACTCCTACGAGCAGTACTTC CASSDRAYSYEQYF TRBD1 TRBV6-1 few TRBJ2-7
TGTGCCAGCAGTTTTCTAGTGGGGACAGGGGCTCTCGAGCAGTACTTC CASSFLVGTGALEQYF TRBD1 TRBV28 - TRBJ2-7
TGTGCCAGCAGTTCGACTAGCGATGGGGAGACCCAGTACTTC CASSSTSDGETQYF TRBD2 TRBV14 - TRBJ2-5
TGTGCCAGCCTAAATACTTACAATGAGCAGTTCTTC CASLNTYNEQFF - TRBV28 once TRBJ2-1
TGTGCCAGCAGCTTAGGGACAGGGGGTGCCGACCCGAACACTGAAGCTTTCTTT CASSLGTGGADPNTEAFF TRBD1 TRBV11-2 - TRBJ1-1
TGTGCCAGCAGCGCGAACCGAGACAGGGGAAAGACCCAGTACTTC CASSANRDRGKTQYF TRBD1 TRBV5-6 - TRBJ2-5
TGTGCCAGCAGCTTAGATAGACTACTCAGCACAGATACGCAGTATTTT CASSLDRLLSTDTQYF - TRBV7-2 - TRBJ2-3
TGCGCCAGCAGCCAAGCCCGGGGAATTAGCTCCTACAATGAGCAGTTCTTC CASSQARGISSYNEQFF - TRBV4-1 - TRBJ2-1
TGTGCCAGCAGCGTACAGGGTCCCAACCCCAACAGCTACACCTTC CASSVQGPNPNSYTF - TRBV7-3 - TRBJ1-2
TGTGCCATCAGCTGGGACAGAACGAACACCGGGGAGCTGTTTTTT CAISWDRTNTGELFF TRBD1 TRBV10-3 - TRBJ2-2
TGTGCCAGCAGCCAAGTCGCGACAGGGGGTGGAAAACTGTTTTTT CASSQVATGGGKLFF TRBD1 TRBV14 - TRBJ1-4
TGTGCCAGCAGCCCAGGGATCTCAAGAACCAAAAACATTCAGTACTTC CASSPGISRTKNIQYF - TRBV7-3 - TRBJ2-4
TGTGCCAGCAAAACCCAGGGGTGGGACGTATACAATGAGCAGTTCTTC CASKTQGWDVYNEQFF - TRBV2 - TRBJ2-1
TGTGCCAGTAGTATAGAAGCGGGGAGCTCCTACAATGAGCAGTTCTTC CASSIEAGSSYNEQFF TRBD2 TRBV19 - TRBJ2-1
TGTGCCAGCAGTGAACCAGGGTACGGCACTGAAGCTTTCTTT CASSEPGYGTEAFF - TRBV6-1 - TRBJ1-1
TGTGCCAGCAGCTCCCGGGGTGGGCGATCGAACACCGGGGAGCTGTTTTTT CASSSRGGRSNTGELFF - TRBV11-3 - TRBJ2-2
TGTGCCAGCAGTACTAGCCTCTACGAGCAGTACTTC CASSTSLYEQYF - TRBV28 few TRBJ2-7
TGTGCCAGCAAGAAGAGTCGACAGCTGAACACTGAAGCTTTCTTT CASKKSRQLNTEAFF - TRBV27 - TRBJ1-1
TGTGCCAGCAGCCCGGGGGGACAGGGTGTCCGCCACGAGCAGTACTTC CASSPGGQGVRHEQYF TRBD1 TRBV9 - TRBJ2-7
TGCGCCAGCAGCCAAGGGTCTAGCGGGGGGGCCGGAGAGACCCAGTACTTC CASSQGSSGGAGETQYF TRBD2 TRBV4-1 once TRBJ2-5
TGTGCCAGTAGTATAGACCGGGTGAGCGTTCCTGGGGAGCAGTACTTC CASSIDRVSVPGEQYF - TRBV19 - TRBJ2-7
TGTGCCAGCAGTGAACTTGACAGAAACACTGAAGCTTTCTTT CASSELDRNTEAFF - TRBV6-1 - TRBJ1-1
TGTGCCAGCAGCTTAGACGGGGGTATTGAGCAGTTCTTC CASSLDGGIEQFF - TRBV7-2 - TRBJ2-1
TGTGCCAGCAGCGTAGCTCAACTTTCTGATACGCAGTATTTT CASSVAQLSDTQYF - TRBV9 once TRBJ2-3
TGTGCCAGCAGCTTAATTGGTCAGGGTTTCTCCTACGAGCAGTACTTC CASSLIGQGFSYEQYF - TRBV11-2 - TRBJ2-7
TGTGCCAGCAGCTTAGTGGGTCGGCGGGGGGAGCAGTTCTTC CASSLVGRRGEQFF TRBD2 TRBV7-9 - TRBJ2-1
TGTGCCATTAAGGGCCTTGTACAGGACTATGGCTACACCTTC CAIKGLVQDYGYTF - TRBV10-3 few TRBJ1-2
TGTGCCAGCAGCTTCTATAGCGGGATTAGTAATGAGCAGTTCTTC CASSFYSGISNEQFF TRBD2 TRBV5-6 - TRBJ2-1
TGCGCCAGCAGCTTGGCCTTAAGGCTAGCGGGAACCGGGGAGCTGTTTTTT CASSLALRLAGTGELFF TRBD2 TRBV5-1 few TRBJ2-2
TGCGCCAGCAGCCAGGAAAGGGGGCGCGGGGGAAACACCATATATTTT CASSQERGRGGNTIYF TRBD1 TRBV4-1 - TRBJ1-3
TGTGCCAGCAGTTTTCGGGGGAACACTGAAGCTTTCTTT CASSFRGNTEAFF - TRBV28 - TRBJ1-1
TGTGCCAGCAGCTTACATCATCCCGGAGCTCCGGGACTAGCGGGAGTTCGTTATACAGATACGCAGTATTTT CASSLHHPGAPGLAGVRYTDTQYF TRBD2 TRBV13 - TRBJ2-3
TGTGCCAGCAGTGAAATAGACACTAACACTGAAGCTTTCTTT CASSEIDTNTEAFF - TRBV2 - TRBJ1-1
TGTGCCAGTAGTATAAACAGGGGCACTGAAGCTTTCTTT CASSINRGTEAFF TRBD1 TRBV19 - TRBJ1-1
TGCGCCAGCTCCGGGACAGGGGGCGCTGGGGCCAACGGCCTGACTTTC CASSGTGGAGANGLTF TRBD1 TRBV5-1 - TRBJ2-6
TGTGCCAGCTCTCCCCCGGAGAGGAGCACTGAAGCTTTCTTT CASSPPERSTEAFF - TRBV6-1 - TRBJ1-1
TGTGCCAGCAGTCAGCTAGCTACCTCTTATTACTACGAGCAGTACTTC CASSQLATSYYYEQYF - TRBV27 - TRBJ2-7
TGTGCCAGCAGCTTAGCGGTTTTTGTGACCCGAGGATACGAGCAGTACTTC CASSLAVFVTRGYEQYF - TRBV7-9 - TRBJ2-7
TGTGCCAGCAGTCGTCTCTCTGGAAACACCATATATTTT CASSRLSGNTIYF - TRBV7-8 - TRBJ1-3
TGTGCCAGCAGCTTAAGGGGGCAGGCGGCTGAAAAACTGTTTTTT CASSLRGQAAEKLFF TRBD1 TRBV7-9 once TRBJ1-4
TGTGCCTGGTCCTCCCGGGGGGGGCAATCTGAAGCTTTCTTT CAWSSRGGQSEAFF - TRBV30 few TRBJ1-1
TGTGCCAGCAGCTTAGATGGGGGCGGCTACACCTTC CASSLDGGGYTF - TRBV7-2 - TRBJ1-2
TGTGCCAGCAGTTTTGCGGGGGGAAACACTGAAGCTTTCTTT CASSFAGGNTEAFF - TRBV28 - TRBJ1-1
TGTGCCAGCAGTTTCTCTAGGACAGGGACAACCTCCTACGAGCAGTACTTC CASSFSRTGTTSYEQYF TRBD1 TRBV27 - TRBJ2-7
TGTGCCAGCAGCCAACTAGGGGATGGCTACACCTTC CASSQLGDGYTF - TRBV14 once TRBJ1-2
TGTGCCAGCAGTTTAGGAGGGAACTATGGCTACACCTTC CASSLGGNYGYTF - TRBV28 - TRBJ1-2